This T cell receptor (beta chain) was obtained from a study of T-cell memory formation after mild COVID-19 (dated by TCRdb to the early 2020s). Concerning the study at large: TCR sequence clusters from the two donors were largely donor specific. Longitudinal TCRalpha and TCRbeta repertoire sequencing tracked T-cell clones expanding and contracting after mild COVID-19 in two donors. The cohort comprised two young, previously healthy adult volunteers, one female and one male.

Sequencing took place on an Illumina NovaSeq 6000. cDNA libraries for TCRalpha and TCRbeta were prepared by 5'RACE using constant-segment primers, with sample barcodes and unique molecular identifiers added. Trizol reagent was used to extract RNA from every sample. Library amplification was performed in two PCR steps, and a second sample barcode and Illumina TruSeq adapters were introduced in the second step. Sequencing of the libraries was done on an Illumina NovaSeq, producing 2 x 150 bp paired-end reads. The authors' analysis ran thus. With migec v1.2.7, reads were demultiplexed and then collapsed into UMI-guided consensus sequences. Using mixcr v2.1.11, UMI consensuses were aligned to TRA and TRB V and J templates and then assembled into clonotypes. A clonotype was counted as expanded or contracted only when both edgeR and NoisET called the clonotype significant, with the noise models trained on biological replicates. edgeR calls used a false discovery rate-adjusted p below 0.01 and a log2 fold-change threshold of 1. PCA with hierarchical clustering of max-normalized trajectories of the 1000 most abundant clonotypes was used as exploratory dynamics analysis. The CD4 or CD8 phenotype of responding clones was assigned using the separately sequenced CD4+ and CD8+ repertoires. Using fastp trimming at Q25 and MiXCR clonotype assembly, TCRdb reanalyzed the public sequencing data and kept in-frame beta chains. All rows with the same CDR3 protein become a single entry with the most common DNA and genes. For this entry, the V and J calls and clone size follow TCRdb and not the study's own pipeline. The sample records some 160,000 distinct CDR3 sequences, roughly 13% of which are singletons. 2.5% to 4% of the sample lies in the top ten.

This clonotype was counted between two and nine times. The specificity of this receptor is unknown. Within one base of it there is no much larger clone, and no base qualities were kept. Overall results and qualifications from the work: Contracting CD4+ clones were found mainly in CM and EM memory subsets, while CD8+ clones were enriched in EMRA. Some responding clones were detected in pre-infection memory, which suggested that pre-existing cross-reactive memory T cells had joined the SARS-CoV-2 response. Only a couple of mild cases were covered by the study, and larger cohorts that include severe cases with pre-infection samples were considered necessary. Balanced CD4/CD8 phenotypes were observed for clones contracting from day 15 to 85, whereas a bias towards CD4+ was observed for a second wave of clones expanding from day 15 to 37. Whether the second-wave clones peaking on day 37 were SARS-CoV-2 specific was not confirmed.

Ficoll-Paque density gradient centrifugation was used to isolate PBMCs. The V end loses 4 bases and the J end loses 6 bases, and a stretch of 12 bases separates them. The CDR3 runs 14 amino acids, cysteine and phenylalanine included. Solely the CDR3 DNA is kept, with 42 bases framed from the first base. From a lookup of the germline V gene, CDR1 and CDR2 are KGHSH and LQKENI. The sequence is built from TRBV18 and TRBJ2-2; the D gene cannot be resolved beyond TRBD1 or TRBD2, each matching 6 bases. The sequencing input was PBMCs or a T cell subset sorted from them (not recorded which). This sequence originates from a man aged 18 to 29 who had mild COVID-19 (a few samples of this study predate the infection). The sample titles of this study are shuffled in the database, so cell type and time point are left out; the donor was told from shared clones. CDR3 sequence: CASSLQGTPGELFF. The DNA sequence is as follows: TGTGCCAGCTCACTTCAGGGGACTCCCGGGGAGCTGTTTTTT.